A selection of T cell receptor beta chains follows, all from one sample in a study of CD8+ T cells in alopecia areata. Profiled with immunoSEQ multiplex PCR; TCRdb holds only in-frame clones, not every one. This table has more than 90,000 clones, almost 60% appearing once. The sequencing here drew on CD8+ T cells sorted from blood, taken at approximately week 61, from a patient treated with tofacitinib. The receptors stem from a human donor with alopecia areata. Each CDR3 is given with its conserved first and last residue. The order of the fields is clone size, V gene, D gene, J gene, CDR3 DNA, CDR3 protein. D genes are given only for firm matches. Rows give clone size only sometimes, using once, few, many, or a class for an expanded clone.

size: many
V: TRBV15
D: NA
J: TRBJ2-2
DNA: TGTGCCACCAGGGGGGACTCCGGGGAGCTGTTTTTT
CDR3: CATRGDSGELFF

size: NA
V: TRBV9
D: NA
J: TRBJ2-2
DNA: TGTGCCAGCAGCGTCGAGGGGATGAGTCTTGGCGGGGAGCTGTTTTTT
CDR3: CASSVEGMSLGGELFF

size: NA
V: TRBV23-1
D: NA
J: TRBJ2-6
DNA: TGCGCCAGCAGTCAAATTTGGGGCCCTTGCTCTGGGGCCAACGTCCTGACTTTC
CDR3: CASSQIWGPCSGANVLTF

size: NA
V: TRBV5-1
D: NA
J: TRBJ1-2
DNA: TGCGCCAGCAGCTTGGTCAGTAACTATGGCTACACCTTC
CDR3: CASSLVSNYGYTF

size: NA
V: TRBV15
D: NA
J: TRBJ2-1
DNA: TGTGCCACCAGCAGAGAGAGGTCAGCGAACAATGAGCAGTTCTTC
CDR3: CATSRERSANNEQFF

size: few
V: TRBV9
D: NA
J: TRBJ1-3
DNA: TGTGCCAGCAGCCCGAGCTGGGGAGGTGGAAACACCATATATTTT
CDR3: CASSPSWGGGNTIYF

size: few
V: TRBV29-1
D: NA
J: TRBJ2-2
DNA: TGCAGCGTTGAGTTCGGACCGAACACCGGGGAGCTGTTTTTT
CDR3: CSVEFGPNTGELFF

size: NA
V: TRBV9
D: NA
J: TRBJ1-1
DNA: TGTGCCAGCAGCGGCCGATCGGTAAAGGACACTGAAGCTTTCTTT
CDR3: CASSGRSVKDTEAFF

size: NA
V: TRBV29-1
D: NA
J: TRBJ2-1
DNA: TGCAGCGTTGAAATCCAGGGGAGGTACAATGAGCAGTTCTTC
CDR3: CSVEIQGRYNEQFF

size: NA
V: TRBV15
D: NA
J: TRBJ2-7
DNA: TGTGCCACTAAGAAGGGCAGCGAAAACGAGCAGTACTTC
CDR3: CATKKGSENEQYF

size: NA
V: TRBV11-3
D: TRBD1
J: TRBJ1-5
DNA: TGTGCCAGCAGCCCGGGACAGGGCCAGCCCCAGCATTTT
CDR3: CASSPGQGQPQHF

size: NA
V: TRBV7-9
D: NA
J: TRBJ1-5
DNA: TGTGCCAGCAGCTTATCAGGGTATAATCAGCCCCAGCATTTT
CDR3: CASSLSGYNQPQHF

size: once
V: TRBV5-1
D: NA
J: TRBJ1-2
DNA: TGCGCCAGCAGCTTATATCAGGGGCGTCGGGGCTACACCTTC
CDR3: CASSLYQGRRGYTF

size: NA
V: TRBV2
D: NA
J: TRBJ2-4
DNA: TGTGCCAGCAGTGAAGGTTACAGAGAAAACATTCAGTACTTC
CDR3: CASSEGYRENIQYF

size: NA
V: TRBV27
D: NA
J: TRBJ2-1
DNA: TGTGCCAGCAGTTTAGGCCCGCAGTTTGAGCAGTTCTTC
CDR3: CASSLGPQFEQFF

size: NA
V: TRBV7-9
D: NA
J: TRBJ2-1
DNA: TGTGCCAGCAGCCTTGAGCTCTACAATGAGCAGTTCTTC
CDR3: CASSLELYNEQFF

size: NA
V: TRBV15
D: NA
J: TRBJ2-2
DNA: TGTGCCACCAGCAGTAAGAGGGAGCTGTTTTTT
CDR3: CATSSKRELFF

size: NA
V: TRBV5-1
D: NA
J: TRBJ1-6
DNA: TGCGCCAGCAGCTTGAGCAGGGTGTCTTCACCCCTCCACTTT
CDR3: CASSLSRVSSPLHF

size: NA
V: TRBV5-4
D: NA
J: TRBJ2-4
DNA: TGTGCCAGCAGCCCCAGGGAGAACATTCAGTACTTC
CDR3: CASSPRENIQYF

size: few
V: TRBV11-2
D: NA
J: TRBJ2-5
DNA: TGTGCCAGCAGTGACTACGGGCGCCAAGAGACCCAGTACTTC
CDR3: CASSDYGRQETQYF

size: medium-sized
V: TRBV6-6
D: TRBD1
J: TRBJ2-7
DNA: TGTGCCACCGAGGCCGGGACAGGGGCACACGAGCAGTACTTC
CDR3: CATEAGTGAHEQYF

size: NA
V: TRBV6-6
D: NA
J: TRBJ1-5
DNA: TGTGCCAGAGGAGGACAAAGAGATTATAGCAATCAGCCCCAGCATTTT
CDR3: CARGGQRDYSNQPQHF

size: NA
V: TRBV6-6
D: TRBD2
J: TRBJ2-2
DNA: TGTGCCAGCAGTGGACTAGCGGGGGGCAACACCGGGGAGCTGTTTTTT
CDR3: CASSGLAGGNTGELFF

size: NA
V: TRBV30
D: TRBD1
J: TRBJ1-1
DNA: TGTGCCTGTTATCACAGGGGATTGAACACTGAAGCTTTCTTT
CDR3: CACYHRGLNTEAFF

size: NA
V: TRBV6-1
D: NA
J: TRBJ2-7
DNA: TGTGCCAGCAGGACTGCAAACTTTTCCTACGAGCAGTACTTC
CDR3: CASRTANFSYEQYF

size: NA
V: TRBV28
D: NA
J: TRBJ2-5
DNA: TGTGCCAGCAGTATCATCCGAGAGACCCAGTACTTC
CDR3: CASSIIRETQYF

size: NA
V: TRBV7-9
D: TRBD2
J: TRBJ2-1
DNA: TGTGCCAGCAGGTCTAGCGGGGGGTACAATGAGCAGTTCTTC
CDR3: CASRSSGGYNEQFF

size: NA
V: TRBV7-9
D: TRBD2
J: TRBJ2-7
DNA: TGTGCCAGCAGACCGACTAGCGGGGGCTCCTACGAGCAGTACTTC
CDR3: CASRPTSGGSYEQYF

size: once
V: TRBV29-1
D: NA
J: TRBJ2-3
DNA: TGCAGCGTTGATGGAGGAGATACGCAGTATTTT
CDR3: CSVDGGDTQYF

size: NA
V: TRBV28
D: NA
J: TRBJ1-2
DNA: TGTGCCTCCCGGGGGGGGGCCGCTGTCTATGGCTACACCTTC
CDR3: CASRGGAAVYGYTF

size: NA
V: TRBV2
D: TRBD2
J: TRBJ2-1
DNA: TGTGCCAGCAGTGAGGGATCAGGACTAGCGGGGTGGTACAATGAGCAGTTCTTC
CDR3: CASSEGSGLAGWYNEQFF

size: NA
V: TRBV29-1
D: NA
J: TRBJ1-2
DNA: TGCAGCGTCGCCAGGGGAGGGGCTCTGGGCTACACCTTC
CDR3: CSVARGGALGYTF

size: few
V: TRBV7-9
D: NA
J: TRBJ1-2
DNA: TGTGCCAGCAGCTTAAACCAGGGGTATGGCTACACCTTC
CDR3: CASSLNQGYGYTF

size: NA
V: TRBV27
D: NA
J: TRBJ1-2
DNA: TGTGCCAGCAGTAACCTCCCCTGGACAGCTCCTCCTAACTATGGCTACACCTTC
CDR3: CASSNLPWTAPPNYGYTF

size: medium-sized
V: TRBV7-9
D: NA
J: TRBJ2-7
DNA: TGTGCCAGCAGCTTTTCAGGGAGCGAGCAGTACTTC
CDR3: CASSFSGSEQYF

size: once
V: TRBV6-1
D: NA
J: TRBJ2-3
DNA: TGTGCCAGCAGTGAAGCTGGCGGGCTTCTCGATGATACGCAGTATTTT
CDR3: CASSEAGGLLDDTQYF

size: NA
V: TRBV30
D: NA
J: TRBJ2-5
DNA: TGTGCCTGGAGCGGACCGGGTCAAGGGGGGACCCAGTACTTC
CDR3: CAWSGPGQGGTQYF

size: NA
V: TRBV9
D: NA
J: TRBJ1-5
DNA: TGTGCCAGCAGCGAGGACACCTCTTCCAATCAGCCCCAGCATTTT
CDR3: CASSEDTSSNQPQHF

size: NA
V: TRBV19
D: TRBD2
J: TRBJ2-1
DNA: TGTGCCAGTAGTATAGATAGAGCGGGGGGGCAAGACGAGCAGTTCTTC
CDR3: CASSIDRAGGQDEQFF

size: NA
V: TRBV7-9
D: NA
J: TRBJ2-1
DNA: TGTGCCAGCAGCTCCCGGATAGGGGAGCAGTTCTTC
CDR3: CASSSRIGEQFF

size: NA
V: TRBV15
D: NA
J: TRBJ1-5
DNA: TGTGCCACCAGCAGAGATTTGCTCATCAATCAGCCCCAGCATTTT
CDR3: CATSRDLLINQPQHF

size: NA
V: TRBV11-2
D: NA
J: TRBJ2-7
DNA: TGTGCCAGCAGGGTGGGAACCGAGCAGTACTTC
CDR3: CASRVGTEQYF

size: many
V: TRBV7-2
D: NA
J: TRBJ2-2
DNA: TGTGCCAGCAACCTCCGCACCGGGGAGCTGTTTTTT
CDR3: CASNLRTGELFF

size: few
V: TRBV30
D: NA
J: TRBJ2-7
DNA: TGTGCCTGGAGTGTACCGGGGGACGACTCCTACGAGCAGTACTTC
CDR3: CAWSVPGDDSYEQYF

size: NA
V: TRBV30
D: NA
J: TRBJ2-7
DNA: TGTGCCTGGAGTCGGGTGTCCTACGAGCAGTACTTC
CDR3: CAWSRVSYEQYF

size: NA
V: TRBV7-8
D: TRBD1
J: TRBJ1-2
DNA: TGTGCCAGCAGCGCTGCCGGGACAGGGGGTTTCAGCTATGGCTACACCTTC
CDR3: CASSAAGTGGFSYGYTF

size: NA
V: TRBV5-1
D: NA
J: TRBJ1-5
DNA: TGCGCCAGCAGCTTGGAAACAGGTCAGCCCCAGCATTTT
CDR3: CASSLETGQPQHF

size: few
V: TRBV27
D: TRBD1
J: TRBJ1-2
DNA: TGTGCCAGCAGTCCCCGGACAGGGGGCGACCCTTATGGCTACACCTTC
CDR3: CASSPRTGGDPYGYTF

size: NA
V: TRBV27
D: NA
J: TRBJ2-5
DNA: TGTGCCAGCATCTCCGGGGGTGGAGAGACCCAGTACTTC
CDR3: CASISGGGETQYF

size: NA
V: TRBV2
D: TRBD2
J: TRBJ2-7
DNA: TGTGCCAGCCACCGGGGAGGGTCTCACTACGAGCAGTACTTC
CDR3: CASHRGGSHYEQYF

size: NA
V: TRBV29-1
D: TRBD2
J: TRBJ2-7
DNA: TGCAGCGTTGAATTAGCGGGCTACGAGCAGTACTTC
CDR3: CSVELAGYEQYF